These T cell receptor beta chains were read from a single sample in a study of cytomegalovirus exposure and HLA in healthy donors. Here immunoSEQ multiplex PCR was the method, and the copy in TCRdb shows in-frame clones only, minus some. The sample lists 100,000 or so clones, about 70% occurring once. The sequencing input was PBMCs. The receptors here all came from a human donor in good health. Both conserved end residues are part of each CDR3. D genes are given only for firm matches. Size tells how often a clone was seen (once, few, many) or the class of an expanded clone, and some rows leave it out.

>16|TRBV15|TRBD1|TRBJ2-4|few
CATSRGLTPGQHAQYF
TGTGCCACCAGCAGAGGACTCACCCCGGGACAGCACGCTCAGTACTTC
>14|TRBV27|NA|TRBJ1-2|NA
CASSRFEERGGYTF
TGTGCCAGCAGCCGCTTCGAGGAGCGGGGTGGCTACACCTTC
>15|TRBV27|TRBD1|TRBJ2-7|NA
CASRSPGQGHYEQYF
TGTGCCAGCAGATCACCCGGACAGGGCCACTACGAGCAGTACTTC
>15|TRBV5-1|TRBD1|TRBJ1-1|NA
CASSTTGGIGGEAFF
TGCGCCAGCAGCACCACAGGGGGCATTGGGGGTGAAGCTTTCTTT
>15|TRBV5-1|TRBD1|TRBJ1-1|NA
CASSLEGQGRGGAFF
TGCGCCAGCAGCTTAGAGGGACAGGGTAGAGGCGGAGCTTTCTTT
>13|TRBV2|TRBD1|TRBJ2-7|NA
CAGHRDRDYEQYF
TGTGCCGGACACCGGGACAGGGACTACGAGCAGTACTTC
>11|TRBV30|NA|TRBJ2-5|NA
CAWSLRETQYF
TGTGCCTGGAGTCTCAGGGAGACCCAGTACTTC
>15|TRBV11-2|NA|TRBJ1-1|once
CASSLGATLNTEAFF
TGTGCCAGCAGCTTAGGGGCCACCCTGAACACTGAAGCTTTCTTT
>13|TRBV5-1|NA|TRBJ2-7|NA
CASGETLSYEQYF
TGCGCCAGCGGAGAAACACTCTCCTACGAGCAGTACTTC
>16|TRBV28|NA|TRBJ1-2|NA
CASSRRPTEGNYGYTF
TGTGCCAGCAGTCGACGACCAACAGAGGGAAACTATGGCTACACCTTC
>12|TRBV28|NA|TRBJ2-7|NA
CASSFSAYEQYF
TGTGCCAGCAGTTTCTCTGCCTACGAGCAGTACTTC
>15|TRBV19|TRBD1|TRBJ1-2|NA
CASRPVDRDTSGYTF
TGTGCCAGTCGCCCAGTGGACAGGGATACGAGCGGCTACACCTTC
>13|TRBV27|NA|TRBJ2-7|NA
CASSYTGWDEQYF
TGTGCCAGCAGTTATACCGGGTGGGACGAGCAGTACTTC
>16|TRBV19|NA|TRBJ1-5|NA
CASSILSRGSNQPQHF
TGTGCCAGTAGTATCTTGTCCCGGGGAAGCAATCAGCCCCAGCATTTT
>13|TRBV19|TRBD1|TRBJ1-5|NA
CASSKTGEQPQHF
TGTGCCAGTAGTAAGACAGGGGAGCAGCCCCAGCATTTT
>15|TRBV9|TRBD1|TRBJ2-7|NA
CASSPLDRVSYEQYF
TGTGCCAGCAGCCCCCTAGACAGGGTCTCCTACGAGCAGTACTTC
>16|TRBV27|NA|TRBJ2-3|NA
CASSPQKRPSTDTQYF
TGTGCCAGCAGTCCCCAGAAGCGCCCGAGCACAGATACGCAGTATTTT
>14|TRBV2|NA|TRBJ2-3|NA
CASKAGISTDTQYF
TGTGCCAGCAAGGCGGGGATTAGCACAGATACGCAGTATTTT
>15|TRBV4-2|NA|TRBJ2-1|NA
CASTGGKGSYNEQFF
TGTGCCAGCACCGGAGGTAAGGGCTCCTACAATGAGCAGTTCTTC
>18|TRBV5-1|TRBD1|TRBJ1-1|once
CASSLWGPSLQGVEAAFF
TGCGCCAGCAGCTTGTGGGGTCCGAGTCTTCAGGGGGTGGAAGCAGCTTTCTTT
>15|TRBV25-1|TRBD1|TRBJ1-6|NA
CASSTHGQGSSPLHF
TGTGCCAGCAGTACCCATGGACAGGGGTCTTCACCCCTCCACTTT
>14|TRBV28|NA|TRBJ1-5|NA
CASSTGQTNQPQHF
TGTGCCAGCAGTACAGGACAGACCAATCAGCCCCAGCATTTT
>14|TRBV7-6|TRBD1|TRBJ2-5|NA
CASSSMDRGQTQYF
TGTGCCAGCAGCTCCATGGACAGGGGACAGACCCAGTACTTC